This is a list of T cell receptor beta chains from one sample in a study of shared clonotypes between healthy human individuals. The assay was immunoSEQ multiplex PCR, and TCRdb's table has in-frame clones only and misses some. The table records over 850,000 clones, around three quarters of them present only once. Sequencing input: memory CD4+ T cells from PBMCs. The receptor source for this set is a man younger than 35 in good health. Some clones in this sample may be carry-over from other donors' samples. CDR3s include the opening cysteine and the closing phenylalanine or tryptophan. Each record gives: J gene, V gene, CDR3 protein.

J gene: TRBJ2-1
V gene: TRBV5-4
CDR3 protein: CASSALGLVYNEQFF

J gene: TRBJ2-1
V gene: TRBV7-2
CDR3 protein: CASTGVAVYNEQFF

J gene: TRBJ2-1
V gene: TRBV5-4
CDR3 protein: CASSLGFEVSNEQFF

J gene: TRBJ1-4
V gene: TRBV5-1
CDR3 protein: CASRPTGGNEKLFF

J gene: TRBJ2-1
V gene: TRBV29-1
CDR3 protein: CSVEDLHSGQPPGLDLWAQFF

J gene: TRBJ2-1
V gene: TRBV7-3
CDR3 protein: CASSTSGRARQFF

J gene: TRBJ2-1
V gene: TRBV7-3
CDR3 protein: CASSLSSGVTYNEQFF

J gene: TRBJ2-6
V gene: TRBV6-1
CDR3 protein: CASSELFQPSGANVLTF

J gene: TRBJ2-3
V gene: TRBV20-1
CDR3 protein: CSASGEAKQYF

J gene: TRBJ2-4
V gene: TRBV7-9
CDR3 protein: CASSLGQGIDIQYF

J gene: TRBJ2-1
V gene: TRBV5-1
CDR3 protein: CASREASSYNEQFF

J gene: TRBJ2-2
V gene: TRBV7-9
CDR3 protein: CASSLAGGGTGELFF

J gene: TRBJ2-7
V gene: TRBV7-2
CDR3 protein: CASSLHRTYEQYF

J gene: TRBJ1-2
V gene: TRBV5-1
CDR3 protein: CASSFAGTSYGYTF

J gene: TRBJ2-5
V gene: TRBV29-1
CDR3 protein: CSAPSTAQETQYF

J gene: TRBJ1-5
V gene: TRBV28
CDR3 protein: CASSLLAQPQHF

J gene: TRBJ1-1
V gene: TRBV7-3
CDR3 protein: CASSTKGNTEAFF

J gene: TRBJ2-5
V gene: TRBV5-4
CDR3 protein: CASSGRVNQETQYF

J gene: TRBJ2-7
V gene: TRBV7-9
CDR3 protein: CASSEGGISPWGEPREQYF

J gene: TRBJ2-7
V gene: TRBV9
CDR3 protein: CASSVGPSSGLLYEQYF

J gene: TRBJ1-1
V gene: TRBV19
CDR3 protein: CASIQRRESTEAFF

J gene: TRBJ2-2
V gene: TRBV19
CDR3 protein: CASSMFASGTGELFF

J gene: TRBJ2-7
V gene: TRBV5-1
CDR3 protein: CASSVIGVSEQYF

J gene: TRBJ2-1
V gene: TRBV9
CDR3 protein: CASTRRGIRSYNEQFF

J gene: TRBJ2-3
V gene: TRBV18
CDR3 protein: CASSPSWTSARRDTQYF

J gene: TRBJ2-2
V gene: TRBV9
CDR3 protein: CASSVVSTGELFF

J gene: TRBJ2-1
V gene: TRBV11-3
CDR3 protein: CASSMGQGALNEQFF

J gene: TRBJ2-7
V gene: TRBV6-5
CDR3 protein: CASRNRRSSYEQYF

J gene: TRBJ2-3
V gene: TRBV19
CDR3 protein: CASSISRDSADTQYF

J gene: TRBJ2-7
V gene: TRBV5-6
CDR3 protein: CASSLVDTYEQYF

J gene: TRBJ1-1
V gene: TRBV28
CDR3 protein: CASRFTGITEAFF

J gene: TRBJ1-4
V gene: TRBV7-9
CDR3 protein: CASSGVYATNEKLFF

J gene: TRBJ1-1
V gene: TRBV6-5
CDR3 protein: CASSYQATGGTEAFF

J gene: TRBJ1-1
V gene: TRBV7-3
CDR3 protein: CASSLGDARNTEAFF

J gene: TRBJ2-7
V gene: TRBV5-1
CDR3 protein: CASSSNNDAEQYF

J gene: TRBJ2-3
V gene: TRBV5-1
CDR3 protein: CASSWSSGDTDTQYF

J gene: TRBJ2-7
V gene: TRBV30
CDR3 protein: CAWSVQGYEQYF

J gene: TRBJ2-3
V gene: TRBV11-2
CDR3 protein: CASSLAIRAGGGTDTQYF

J gene: TRBJ2-1
V gene: TRBV19
CDR3 protein: CASSIFGGGSYNEQFF

J gene: TRBJ2-1
V gene: TRBV6-5
CDR3 protein: CASSYSRTGNEQFF

J gene: TRBJ1-5
V gene: TRBV6-6
CDR3 protein: CASSPRQGGQPQHF

J gene: TRBJ1-4
V gene: TRBV4-2
CDR3 protein: CASSRNPPTGEGEKLFF

J gene: TRBJ2-1
V gene: TRBV18
CDR3 protein: CASSPGRTGEYNEQFF

J gene: TRBJ1-1
V gene: TRBV6-5
CDR3 protein: CASRLQGGSVAFF

J gene: TRBJ1-2
V gene: TRBV5-4
CDR3 protein: CASTPGTRGGTNGYTF

J gene: TRBJ1-4
V gene: TRBV4-3
CDR3 protein: CASSRQDATNEKLFF

J gene: TRBJ1-1
V gene: TRBV7-9
CDR3 protein: CASSSRQGGTEAFF

J gene: TRBJ1-2
V gene: TRBV7-2
CDR3 protein: CASSPSRGHYGYTF

J gene: TRBJ2-3
V gene: TRBV5-4
CDR3 protein: CASSRDRDGTDTQYF

J gene: TRBJ2-3
V gene: TRBV7-3
CDR3 protein: CASSQDRSSTDTQYF

J gene: TRBJ1-5
V gene: TRBV2
CDR3 protein: CASRPGEAQPQHF

J gene: TRBJ1-5
V gene: TRBV28
CDR3 protein: CASRPAGQGNQPQHF

J gene: TRBJ2-2
V gene: TRBV10-3
CDR3 protein: CAISESIFSGELFF

J gene: TRBJ2-7
V gene: TRBV6-1
CDR3 protein: CASSVGIRDSRSYEQYF

J gene: TRBJ2-3
V gene: TRBV28
CDR3 protein: CASSTQGGRTDTQYF

J gene: TRBJ1-5
V gene: TRBV23-1
CDR3 protein: CASSQAGRISNQPQHF

J gene: TRBJ1-6
V gene: TRBV28
CDR3 protein: CASSRTGVRNSPLHF

J gene: TRBJ1-6
V gene: TRBV2
CDR3 protein: CASSEGQGSNNSPLHF

J gene: TRBJ1-4
V gene: TRBV19
CDR3 protein: CASSPGAGSHEKLFF

J gene: TRBJ2-1
V gene: TRBV11-3
CDR3 protein: CASSLRSSGGLSSYNEQFF